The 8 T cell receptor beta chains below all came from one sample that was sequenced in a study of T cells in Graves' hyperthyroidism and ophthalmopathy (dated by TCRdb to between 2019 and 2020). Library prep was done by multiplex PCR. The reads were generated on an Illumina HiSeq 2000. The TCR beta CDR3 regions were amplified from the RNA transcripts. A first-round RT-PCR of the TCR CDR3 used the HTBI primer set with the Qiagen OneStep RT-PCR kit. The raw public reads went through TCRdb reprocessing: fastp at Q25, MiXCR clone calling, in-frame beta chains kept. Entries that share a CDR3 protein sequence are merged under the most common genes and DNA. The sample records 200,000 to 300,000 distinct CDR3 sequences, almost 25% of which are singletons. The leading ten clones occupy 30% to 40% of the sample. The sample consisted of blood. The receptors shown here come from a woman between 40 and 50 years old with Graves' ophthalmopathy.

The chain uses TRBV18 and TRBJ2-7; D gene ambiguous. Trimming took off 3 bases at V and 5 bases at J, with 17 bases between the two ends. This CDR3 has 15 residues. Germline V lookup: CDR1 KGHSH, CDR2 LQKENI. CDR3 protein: CASSPMGWSGDEQYF. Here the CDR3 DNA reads TGTGCCAGCTCACCGATGGGGTGGAGTGGGGACGAGCAGTACTTC.

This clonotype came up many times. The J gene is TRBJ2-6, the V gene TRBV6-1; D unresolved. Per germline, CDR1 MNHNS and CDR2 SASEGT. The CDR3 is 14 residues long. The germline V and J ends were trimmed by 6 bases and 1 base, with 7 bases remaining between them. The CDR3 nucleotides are TGTGCCAGCAGGCCAGATTCTGGGGCCAACGTCCTGACTTTC. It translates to CASRPDSGANVLTF.

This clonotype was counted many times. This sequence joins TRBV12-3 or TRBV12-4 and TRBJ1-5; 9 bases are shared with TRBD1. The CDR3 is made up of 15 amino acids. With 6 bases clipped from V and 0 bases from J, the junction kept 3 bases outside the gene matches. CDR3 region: CASSLTGGSNQPQHF. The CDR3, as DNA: TGTGCCAGCAGCTTGACAGGGGGTAGCAATCAGCCCCAGCATTTT.

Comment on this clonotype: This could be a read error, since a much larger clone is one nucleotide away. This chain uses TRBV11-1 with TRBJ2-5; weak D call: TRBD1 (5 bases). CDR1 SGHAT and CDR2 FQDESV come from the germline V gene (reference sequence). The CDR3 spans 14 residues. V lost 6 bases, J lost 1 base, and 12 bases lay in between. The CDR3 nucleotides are TGTGCCAGCAGGTGGGTGACAGCCCAAGAGACCCAGTACTTC. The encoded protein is CASRWVTAQETQYF.

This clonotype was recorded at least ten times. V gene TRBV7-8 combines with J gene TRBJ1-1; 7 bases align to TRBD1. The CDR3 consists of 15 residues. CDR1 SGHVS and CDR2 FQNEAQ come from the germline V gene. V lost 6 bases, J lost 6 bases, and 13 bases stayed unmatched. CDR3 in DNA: TGTGCCAGCAGTCCAAAGGGGGGACAGTTCCCTGAAGCTTTCTTT. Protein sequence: CASSPKGGQFPEAFF.

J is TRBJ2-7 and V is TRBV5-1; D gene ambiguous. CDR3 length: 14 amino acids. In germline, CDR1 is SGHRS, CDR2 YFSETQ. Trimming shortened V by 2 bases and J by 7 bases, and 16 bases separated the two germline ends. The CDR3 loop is CASSLRGDSGEQYF. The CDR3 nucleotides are TGCGCCAGCAGCTTACGCGGAGATTCGGGTGAGCAGTACTTC.

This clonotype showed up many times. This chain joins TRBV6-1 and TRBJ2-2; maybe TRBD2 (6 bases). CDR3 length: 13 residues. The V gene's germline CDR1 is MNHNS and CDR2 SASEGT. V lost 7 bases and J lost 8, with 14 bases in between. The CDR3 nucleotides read TGTGCCAGCATCGCGGAGGGCCTAGGGGAGCTGTTTTTT. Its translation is CASIAEGLGELFF.

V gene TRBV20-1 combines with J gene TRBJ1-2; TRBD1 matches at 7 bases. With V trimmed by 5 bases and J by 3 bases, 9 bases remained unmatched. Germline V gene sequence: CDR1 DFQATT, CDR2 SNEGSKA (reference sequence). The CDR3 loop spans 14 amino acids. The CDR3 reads CSAVGGQADYGYTF. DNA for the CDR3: TGCAGTGCTGTCGGTGGACAGGCGGACTATGGCTACACCTTC.